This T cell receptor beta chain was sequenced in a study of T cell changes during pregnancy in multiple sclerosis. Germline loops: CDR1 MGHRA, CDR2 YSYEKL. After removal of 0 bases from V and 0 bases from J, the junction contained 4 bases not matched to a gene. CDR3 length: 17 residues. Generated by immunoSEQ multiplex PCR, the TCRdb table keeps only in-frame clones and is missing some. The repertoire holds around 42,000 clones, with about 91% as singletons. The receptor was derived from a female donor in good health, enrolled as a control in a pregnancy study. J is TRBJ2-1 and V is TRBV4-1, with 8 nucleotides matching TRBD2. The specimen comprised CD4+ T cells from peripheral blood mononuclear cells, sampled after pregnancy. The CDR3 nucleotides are TGCGCCAGCAGCCAAGATCAGGCGGGGGGCTCCTACAATGAGCAGTTCTTC. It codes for CASSQDQAGGSYNEQFF.